A single TCR beta chain is shown here with its context. The data belong to a study of blood T cell repertoires in COVID-19. Original handling: Scientists estimated how many nucleated cells there were by amplifying reference gene primers. TCRdb keeps only in-frame clones here, not all; method: immunoSEQ multiplex PCR. D and trimming were read from the DNA, whereas the V and J calls and clone size are those reported in that table. The top ten hold about 1.8% of the sample, which has roughly 290,000 clones, about 89% seen once. CDR3 size: 16 residues. Germline assignment: CDR1 SGHRS and CDR2 YFSETQ. The V gene end was trimmed by 4 bases and the J gene end by 6 bases; junction bases not matched to a gene: 14. Categorization into cohorts depended on clinical history that participants reported. Recovered status applied to Cohort 3 donors who had two consecutive negative PCRs. It also applied to those with clearance or with symptom resolution.

Material: PBMCs or T cells enriched from blood (not recorded which). V usage is TRBV5-1 and J usage is TRBJ2-7; 9 positions match TRBD2. The TCR originated in a woman between 35 and 50 years old who had recovered from COVID-19. The DNA for the CDR3 is TGCGCCAGCAGCCGGGGCCTCGGGCTAGCGGGGATCGAGCAGTACTTC. Translating it yields CASSRGLGLAGIEQYF.